The 9 T cell receptor beta chains presented below share a single source sample, sequenced in a study of OX40 agonist ivuxolimab in advanced cancers. Sequencing was performed with immunoSEQ multiplex PCR; in TCRdb, only in-frame clones are kept and a portion is missing. The sample lists more than 75,000 clones, roughly 85% occurring once. Source: CD4+ or CD8+ T cells sorted from blood, taken in a trial of the OX40 agonist ivuxolimab. These receptors originate from an adult with an advanced solid tumor such as melanoma, head and neck, liver or kidney cancer.

V gene TRBV18 combines with J gene TRBJ2-1, with 8 bases fitting TRBD2. With 1 base clipped from V and 7 bases from J, the junction kept 12 bases outside the gene matches. The CDR3 extends over 17 amino acids. Germline V gene sequence: CDR1 KGHSH, CDR2 LQKENI. Here the CDR3 reads CASSPRRTAGAGNEQFF. As DNA, the CDR3 is TGTGCCAGCTCACCACGCCGAACAGCGGGAGCGGGTAATGAGCAGTTCTTC.

The V and J genes are TRBV10-3 and TRBJ2-2, with 11 bases fitting TRBD2. Germline V gene sequence: CDR1 ENHRY, CDR2 SYGVKD. The CDR3 sequence is 18 residues long. V lost 10 bases, J lost 1 base, and 14 bases stayed unmatched. CDR3 in DNA: TGTGCCACTACCACGGGGCTAGCGGGAGGTCGGAACACCGGGGAGCTGTTTTTT. The encoded protein is CATTTGLAGGRNTGELFF.

V is TRBV9 and J is TRBJ2-7, with D possibly being TRBD2 (6 bases). The J call is uncertain, as TRBJ2-5 better fits the DNA end. The CDR3 length is 15 residues. Germline V CDR1 and CDR2: SGDLS, YYNGEE. In DNA, the CDR3 is TGTGCCAGCAGCGTCGGAGGGCGACTACAAGAGACCCAGTACTTC. Amino acid sequence: CASSVGGRLQETQYF.

The rearrangement links TRBV4-3 to TRBJ1-3; tentatively, D is TRBD1 (5 bases). The CDR3 has 14 amino acids. V was trimmed by 5 bases and J by 0 bases, leaving 8 bases between them. CDR1 LGHNA and CDR2 YSLEER come from the germline V gene. For the CDR3, the DNA is TGCGCCAGCAGCTTCGACAGCTCTGGAAACACCATATATTTT. This codes for CASSFDSSGNTIYF.

The V and J genes are TRBV19 and TRBJ1-3, with D perhaps matching TRBD1 (5 bases). V was trimmed by 8 bases and J by 0 bases, leaving 14 bases between them. This CDR3 comprises 15 residues. The germline V gene has CDR1 LNHDA and CDR2 SQIVND (reference sequence). The CDR3 reads CASATGNHSGNTIYF. Here the CDR3 DNA reads TGTGCCAGTGCAACAGGTAACCACTCTGGAAACACCATATATTTT.

V is TRBV4-1 and J is TRBJ1-1; 9 bases fit TRBD1. The junction had 12 bases not matched to a gene; V was cut back by 2 bases and J by 2 bases. The germline CDR1 and CDR2 sequences are MGHRA and YSYEKL. The CDR3 runs 18 residues. CDR3 sequence reads: CASSQPRTGASSNTEAFF. As DNA, the CDR3 is TGCGCCAGCAGCCAACCCCGGACAGGGGCTTCCAGCAACACTGAAGCTTTCTTT.

In this sample, this clone turned up a few times. CDR3 sequence reads: CASSFRAPYEQYF. The CDR3 DNA sequence: TGTGCCAGCAGCTTCCGGGCCCCCTACGAGCAGTACTTC. V usage is TRBV5-5 and J usage is TRBJ2-7; D is undetermined. Germline CDR1 is SGHKS and CDR2 is YYEKEE (reference sequence). The CDR3 has 13 amino acids. Trimming took off 2 bases at V and 2 bases at J, with 8 bases between the two ends.

The rearrangement joins TRBV7-2 to TRBJ2-5, with TRBD2 matching over 7 bases. In germline, CDR1 is SGHTA, CDR2 FQGNSA. CDR3 length: 14 residues. V was pared by 0 bases and J by 5 bases, with 3 bases of the junction left unmatched. CDR3 sequence: CASSLAGGLETQYF. DNA of the CDR3: TGTGCCAGCAGCTTAGCGGGAGGGTTGGAGACCCAGTACTTC.

The chain links TRBV6-6 to TRBJ2-1, with 9 bases identical to TRBD2. There are 15 residues in the CDR3. The germline CDR1 and CDR2 sequences are MNHNY and SVGAGI (reference sequence). Germline trimming cut 0 bases from V and 8 bases from J; bases unmatched to any gene: 5. CDR3: CASSYSAGGGYEQFF. CDR3 sequence (DNA): TGTGCCAGCAGTTACTCCGCGGGGGGGGGATATGAGCAGTTCTTC.